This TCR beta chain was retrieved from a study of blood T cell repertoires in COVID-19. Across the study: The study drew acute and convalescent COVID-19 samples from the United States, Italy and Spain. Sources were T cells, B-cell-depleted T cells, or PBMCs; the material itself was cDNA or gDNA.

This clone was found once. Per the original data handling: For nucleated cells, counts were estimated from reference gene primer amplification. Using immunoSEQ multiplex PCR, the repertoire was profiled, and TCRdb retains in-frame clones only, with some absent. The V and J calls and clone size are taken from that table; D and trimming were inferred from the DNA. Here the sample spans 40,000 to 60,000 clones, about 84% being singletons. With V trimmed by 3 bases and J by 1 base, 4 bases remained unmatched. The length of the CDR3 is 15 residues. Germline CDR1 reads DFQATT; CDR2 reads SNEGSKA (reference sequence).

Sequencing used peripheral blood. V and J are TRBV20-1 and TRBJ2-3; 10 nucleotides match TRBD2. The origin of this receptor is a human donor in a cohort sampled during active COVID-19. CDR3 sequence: CSASSSGGGTDTQYF. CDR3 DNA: TGCAGTGCTAGTTCCAGCGGGGGGGGCACAGATACGCAGTATTTT.